This T cell receptor (beta chain) was sequenced in a study of T cells in Graves' hyperthyroidism and ophthalmopathy. This clonotype appeared many times. The germline V gene encodes CDR1 SGHDT and CDR2 YYEEEE. The CDR3 is 15 residues long. V was clipped by 0 bases and J by 1 base, with 10 bases between them. The cohort's ophthalmopathy patients, a group with duration under 3 months, had a Clinical Activity Score of at least 3 and a NOSPECS grade of at least 4. The PBMCs were taken from more than 8 ml of fresh peripheral blood. Template material for amplifying TCR beta CDR3 regions consisted of RNA transcripts. A set of HTBI primers served as the primers for a first-round RT-PCR of the TCR CDR3. Each CDR3 protein is one row after TCRdb ran MiXCR on the multiplex PCR reads. The sample includes around 250,000 distinct CDR3 sequences, approximately 16% of them seen just once.

The receptor was derived from a woman between 18 and 30 years old with Graves' ophthalmopathy. V gene TRBV5-6 combines with J gene TRBJ1-1, with D tentatively TRBD1 (5 bases). Sequencing was done on a sample of blood. For the CDR3, the DNA is TGTGCCAGCAGCTTGGGGGGACGGACGAACACTGAAGCTTTCTTT. This encodes CASSLGGRTNTEAFF.